Only a few counts were recorded for the clone carrying this T cell receptor (beta chain). Its antigen is as yet unknown. Looked up from germline, CDR1 is SQVTM and CDR2 is ANQGSEA. V was clipped by 4 bases and J by 7 bases, with 8 bases between them. This CDR3 is 11 amino acids long. This specimen comes from a study of response to subunit inactivated influenza vaccine. Study findings and constraints: New T cells are recruited in small numbers by each seasonal influenza vaccination, according to the authors' suggestion.

TCRdb independently ran MiXCR on the RT-PCR reads; one entry per CDR3 protein. The data contain roughly 520,000 distinct CDR3 sequences, roughly 23% of them singletons. The sample was CD4+ T cells sorted from PBMCs, taken roughly 5 days after vaccination. The sequence was collected from a man aged 50 or older who received an inactivated influenza vaccine. This chain connects TRBV29-1 to TRBJ2-1; D is unclear. The CDR3 DNA follows: TGCAGCGTTGGAGACCCTAATGAGCAGTTCTTC. Encoded protein: CSVGDPNEQFF.